This passage covers 23 T cell receptor beta chains from one sample sequenced in a study of OX40 agonist ivuxolimab in advanced cancers. This table comes from immunoSEQ multiplex PCR, and its TCRdb copy is limited to in-frame clones, with some not included. Here the sample spans about 100,000 clones, over 75% being singletons. Sequenced here: CD4+ or CD8+ T cells sorted from blood, sampled in a trial of the OX40 agonist ivuxolimab. These receptors were collected from an adult with an advanced solid tumor such as melanoma, head and neck, liver or kidney cancer.

The rearrangement joins TRBV18 to TRBJ2-2; no firm D call. The V gene lost 1 base and the J gene lost 5 bases, with 11 bases spanning the gap. The CDR3 loop spans 15 amino acids. Germline CDR1 KGHSH, CDR2 LQKENI. CDR3: CASSPRVGPTGELFF. The DNA for the CDR3 is TGTGCCAGCTCACCACGTGTAGGGCCAACCGGGGAGCTGTTTTTT.

This clone has a single count. This CDR3 reads CASSPPMASTDTQYF. The CDR3 DNA is TGTGCCAGCTCACCACCAATGGCGAGCACAGATACGCAGTATTTT. The chain combines TRBV18 with TRBJ2-3; no firm D call. Deletions cut 0 bases from V and 0 bases from J, with 7 bases between. CDR3 length: 15 amino acids. Germline CDR1 is KGHSH and CDR2 is LQKENI.

The chain employs TRBV28 and TRBJ2-1, with TRBD2 matching over 11 bases. The CDR3 loop spans 15 amino acids. The germline V gene has CDR1 MDHEN and CDR2 SYDVKM. J lost 4 bases, V lost 7 bases, and 6 bases had no gene match. The CDR3 reads CASTLVAGGYNEQFF. The DNA of the CDR3 is TGTGCCAGCACCCTGGTAGCGGGAGGGTACAATGAGCAGTTCTTC. Combining the CDR3 with reference TRBV28 and TRBJ2-1 gives the whole variable domain DVKVTQSSRYLVKRTGEKVFLECVQDMDHENMFWYRQDPGLGLRLIYFSYDVKMKEKGDIPEGYSVSREKKERFSLILESASTNQTSMYLCASTLVAGGYNEQFFGPGTRLTVL.

J is TRBJ1-5 and V is TRBV6-1, with unresolved D. This CDR3 is 12 amino acids long. Trimming left V 5 bases short and J 9 bases short, with 11 bases between. CDR1 is MNHNS and CDR2 is SASEGT in the germline V gene. The DNA of the CDR3 is TGTGCCAGCAGTTATACAGCGGGGCCCCAGCATTTT. Its protein is CASSYTAGPQHF.

The V gene is TRBV18, the J gene TRBJ2-1; 8 nucleotides agree with TRBD1. Losses at the gene ends were 3 bases for V and 7 bases for J; bases not matched to a gene: 8. This CDR3 contains 15 residues. Germline V gene data show CDR1 as KGHSH and CDR2 as LQKENI. Here the CDR3 reads CASSPSRTGLNEQFF. CDR3 coding DNA: TGTGCCAGCTCACCTAGTCGGACAGGGTTGAATGAGCAGTTCTTC. The full variable domain, rest sourced from reference TRBV18 and TRBJ2-1, is NAGVMQNPRHLVRRRGQEARLRCSPMKGHSHVYWYRQLPEEGLKFMVYLQKENIIDESGMPKERFSAEFPKEGPSILRIQQVVRGDSAAYFCASSPSRTGLNEQFFGPGTRLTVL.

This clone appeared a single time. CDR3 sequence reads: CASAGQGVETQYF. As DNA, the CDR3 is TGTGCCAGCGCGGGACAGGGAGTAGAGACCCAGTACTTC. This sequence joins TRBV6-1 and TRBJ2-5; 9 nucleotides agree with TRBD1. The junction had 5 bases not matched to a gene; V was cut back by 8 bases and J by 4 bases. Per the germline V gene, CDR1 is MNHNS and CDR2 is SASEGT. The CDR3 loop spans 13 amino acids.

This sequence joins TRBV27 and TRBJ2-7; D gene uncertain. This CDR3 is 13 amino acids long. V was clipped by 5 bases and J by 3 bases, with 11 bases between them. CDR1 is MNHEY, CDR2 SMNVEV, per germline (reference sequence). The CDR3 DNA is TGTGCCAGCAGTACCCGACAAGGCTACGAGCAGTACTTC. This translates into CASSTRQGYEQYF.

Written as DNA, the CDR3 is TGCGCCAGCAGCTTGGGGACTAGGTTGGGTGAGCAGTTCTTC. The encoded protein is CASSLGTRLGEQFF. This chain links TRBV5-1 with TRBJ2-1; 7 bases line up with TRBD2. Trimming removed 0 bases from V and 9 bases from J; junction bases left unmatched: 6. Looked up from germline, CDR1 is SGHRS and CDR2 is YFSETQ. This CDR3 comprises 14 residues.

This chain connects TRBV5-1 to TRBJ2-5; D not certain. The ends were cut back, 0 bases at V and 4 bases at J, with 1 base in the middle. CDR1 SGHRS and CDR2 YFSETQ come from the germline V gene. The CDR3 is made up of 11 amino acids. The DNA of the CDR3 is TGCGCCAGCAGCTTGGCAGAGACCCAGTACTTC. Translation: CASSLAETQYF.

This clone showed up just a few times. At one of its ends the junction is not consistent with the germline gene, which may arise from a read error. This chain joins TRBV7-2 and TRBJ2-5, with TRBD2 matching 12 bases. This CDR3 is built from 14 residues. The germline V gene has CDR1 SGHTA and CDR2 FQGNSA. CDR3 sequence: CASSLAGGKETQYF. DNA for the CDR3: TGTGCCAGCAGCCTAGCGGGAGGGAAAGAGACCCAGTACTTC. The full variable domain, with the rest looked up from reference TRBV7-2 and TRBJ2-5, is GAGVSQSPSNKVTEKGKDVELRCDPISGHTALYWYRQSLGQGLEFLIYFQGNSAPDKSGLPSDRFSAERTGGSVSTLTIQRTQQEDSAVYLCASSLAGGKETQYFGPGTRLLVL.

The chain links TRBV29-1 to TRBJ2-2; no clear D. Germline CDR1 and CDR2: SQVTM and ANQGSEA. The V end lost 4 bases, the J end lost 0 bases, and 15 bases lay between the germline ends. CDR3 length: 16 amino acids. CDR3 bases: TGCAGCGTTGCACAAGGACCGACATCGAACACCGGGGAGCTGTTTTTT. Translated, it gives CSVAQGPTSNTGELFF.

The chain is built from TRBV7-2 and TRBJ2-1, with D unclear. CDR1 and CDR2 from the germline V gene are SGHTA and FQGNSA. Between the trimmed V and J ends, which lost 1 base and 2 bases, there was a span of 9 bases. The CDR3 covers 15 residues. The CDR3 sequence: CASSLDRETYNEQFF. The DNA for the CDR3 is TGTGCCAGCAGCTTAGATCGAGAGACCTACAATGAGCAGTTCTTC.

The V and J genes are TRBV7-2 and TRBJ1-2; 7 bases map to TRBD1. After removal of 3 bases from V and 4 bases from J, the junction contained 8 bases not matched to a gene. Per germline, CDR1 SGHTA and CDR2 FQGNSA. The CDR3 has 15 residues. CDR3 loop: CASSFSPGGAYGYTF. The CDR3 nucleotides are TGTGCCAGCAGCTTTTCGCCAGGGGGGGCCTATGGCTACACCTTC.

The chain links TRBV5-6 to TRBJ1-2; 8 bases fit TRBD1. Germline V gene sequence: CDR1 SGHDT, CDR2 YYEEEE. The ends lost 4 bases at V and 9 bases at J; junction bases unmatched: 8. The CDR3 is made up of 13 amino acids. CDR3 bases: TGTGCCAGCAGCAAACGACAGGGGAAGAGCTACACCTTC. Protein product: CASSKRQGKSYTF.

This chain uses TRBV2 with TRBJ2-5, with TRBD1 identical over 10 bases. The CDR3 is 14 residues long. V shed 3 bases, J shed 5 bases, and the junction held 3 bases outside the gene matches. Germline CDR1 is SNHLY and CDR2 is FYNNEI. The CDR3 spells CASSEGTGVETQYF. CDR3 nucleotide sequence: TGTGCCAGCAGTGAGGGGACAGGGGTCGAGACCCAGTACTTC.

The chain carries TRBV4-3 and TRBJ2-2, with a weak D call TRBD1 (6 bases). Trimming pared 4 bases from V and 5 bases from J, leaving 17 bases between. This CDR3 contains 16 residues. Germline loops: CDR1 LGHNA, CDR2 YSLEER. CDR3: CASSRSQGRITGELFF. The CDR3 DNA reads TGCGCCAGCAGCCGCTCACAGGGAAGGATAACCGGGGAGCTGTTTTTT.

This chain joins TRBV19 and TRBJ2-1, with 10 bases fitting TRBD2. The CDR3 consists of 17 residues. Germline V gives CDR1 LNHDA, CDR2 SQIVND (reference sequence). V shed 7 bases, J shed 4 bases, and the junction held 13 bases outside the gene matches. The CDR3 reads CASTETVSGRVYNEQFF. CDR3 bases: TGTGCCAGTACCGAGACTGTAAGCGGGAGGGTTTACAATGAGCAGTTCTTC.

This clone appeared a few times. This CDR3 is CASSPRTGDYEQYF. In nucleotides, the CDR3 is TGTGCCAGCAGCCCCAGGACAGGAGACTACGAGCAGTACTTC. This chain joins TRBV9 and TRBJ2-7, with TRBD1 identical over 7 bases. The CDR3 length is 14 residues. V shed 4 bases and J 3 bases; nucleotides not matched to a gene: 7. Germline loops: CDR1 SGDLS, CDR2 YYNGEE. The full variable domain, its missing parts supplied by reference TRBV9 and TRBJ2-7, is DSGVTQTPKHLITATGQRVTLRCSPRSGDLSVYWYQQSLDQGLQFLIQYYNGEERAKGNILERFSAQQFPDLHSELNLSSLELGDSALYFCASSPRTGDYEQYFGPGTRLTVT.

The chain uses TRBV5-1 and TRBJ2-2; the D is unclear. This CDR3 spans 16 amino acids. V was trimmed by 1 base and J by 5 bases, leaving 15 bases between them. CDR1 and CDR2 (germline): SGHRS, YFSETQ. The CDR3 coding sequence is TGCGCCAGCAGCTTGACCAGCTCCCAGAAAACCGGGGAGCTGTTTTTT. It is translated as CASSLTSSQKTGELFF.

This chain uses TRBV18 with TRBJ1-6; a possible D gene is TRBD1 (5 bases). Looked up from germline, CDR1 is KGHSH and CDR2 is LQKENI. The length of the CDR3 is 15 residues. Trimming pared 3 bases from V and 7 bases from J, leaving 13 bases between. CDR3 protein: CASSPQTGGNSPLHF. The CDR3 DNA is TGTGCCAGCTCACCGCAAACTGGGGGGAATTCACCCCTCCACTTT. Based on the CDR3 plus reference TRBV18 and TRBJ1-6, the full variable domain is NAGVMQNPRHLVRRRGQEARLRCSPMKGHSHVYWYRQLPEEGLKFMVYLQKENIIDESGMPKERFSAEFPKEGPSILRIQQVVRGDSAAYFCASSPQTGGNSPLHFGNGTRLTVT.

This clone was seen a few times. The V and J genes are TRBV19 and TRBJ2-7; tentative D call: TRBD1 (6 bases). Trimming took 2 bases from V and 2 from J, leaving 10 bases between them. The germline CDR1 and CDR2 sequences are LNHDA and SQIVND (reference sequence). The CDR3 length is 14 residues. The CDR3 bases are TGTGCCAGTAGTATAAACAGGGTGACCTACGAGCAGTACTTC. As protein: CASSINRVTYEQYF.

The chain combines TRBV28 with TRBJ1-2; no reliable D call. The V gene's germline CDR1 is MDHEN and CDR2 SYDVKM. V lost 6 bases, J lost 5 bases, and 16 bases lay in between. This CDR3 region has 14 residues. In nucleotides, the CDR3 is TGTGCCAGCAGACCTTACACCGGACGGTATGGCTACACCTTC. Translating it yields CASRPYTGRYGYTF.

The V call is TRBV4-1, the J call TRBJ2-3; possibly TRBD2 for D (6 bases). Germline CDR1 MGHRA, CDR2 YSYEKL. This CDR3 region has 14 residues. The V end lost 1 base, the J end lost 6 bases, and 11 bases lay between the germline ends. CDR3 DNA: TGCGCCAGCAGCCAAGGGCTAGCGAGGGATACGCAGTATTTT. This gives the protein CASSQGLARDTQYF.